These T cell receptor beta chains were read from a single sample in a study of cytomegalovirus exposure and HLA in healthy donors. Using immunoSEQ multiplex PCR, the repertoire was profiled, and TCRdb retains in-frame clones only, with some absent. This table has some 90,000 clones, roughly 79% appearing once. Input material: PBMCs. The receptors were sampled from a woman in her 70s in good health and CMV-seropositive. Both conserved end residues are part of each CDR3. Fields, in order: V gene, J gene, D gene, CDR3 length, clone size, CDR3 protein, CDR3 DNA. The D gene is left open where the match is weak. Expanded clones are given a class, and other clones once, few, many or no size at all.

V gene: TRBV5-1
J gene: TRBJ1-6
D gene: TRBD1
CDR3 length: 15
clone size: -
CDR3 protein: CASKLRTGYNSPLHF
CDR3 DNA: TGCGCCAGCAAGCTGCGGACAGGCTATAATTCACCCCTCCACTTT

V gene: TRBV6-1
J gene: TRBJ1-1
D gene: -
CDR3 length: 14
clone size: -
CDR3 protein: CASKRGRENTEAFF
CDR3 DNA: TGTGCCAGCAAAAGGGGCCGTGAGAACACTGAAGCTTTCTTT

V gene: TRBV19
J gene: TRBJ1-1
D gene: -
CDR3 length: 13
clone size: -
CDR3 protein: CASSSRVDTEAFF
CDR3 DNA: TGTGCCAGTAGTAGCAGGGTAGACACTGAAGCTTTCTTT

V gene: TRBV4-3
J gene: TRBJ2-7
D gene: -
CDR3 length: 15
clone size: large
CDR3 protein: CASSRSSGIGDEQYF
CDR3 DNA: TGCGCCAGCAGCCGATCCTCAGGGATAGGCGACGAGCAGTACTTC

V gene: TRBV28
J gene: TRBJ2-1
D gene: TRBD2
CDR3 length: 14
clone size: -
CDR3 protein: CASSTGTSDNEQFF
CDR3 DNA: TGTGCCAGCAGTACCGGGACTAGCGACAATGAGCAGTTCTTC

V gene: TRBV15
J gene: TRBJ2-3
D gene: TRBD2
CDR3 length: 16
clone size: few
CDR3 protein: CATSREGLAGMNTQYF
CDR3 DNA: TGTGCCACCAGCAGAGAGGGACTAGCGGGAATGAATACGCAGTATTTT

V gene: TRBV9
J gene: TRBJ2-2
D gene: -
CDR3 length: 15
clone size: -
CDR3 protein: CASSSRDIYTGELFF
CDR3 DNA: TGTGCCAGCAGCTCCCGGGATATCTACACCGGGGAGCTGTTTTTT

V gene: TRBV7-2
J gene: TRBJ2-1
D gene: -
CDR3 length: 14
clone size: few
CDR3 protein: CASSGTTARNEQFF
CDR3 DNA: TGTGCCAGCAGCGGAACGACTGCCCGAAATGAGCAGTTCTTC

V gene: TRBV18
J gene: TRBJ2-2
D gene: TRBD2
CDR3 length: 16
clone size: -
CDR3 protein: CASSPLAGGETGELFF
CDR3 DNA: TGTGCCAGCTCACCATTAGCGGGAGGAGAAACCGGGGAGCTGTTTTTT

V gene: TRBV2
J gene: TRBJ1-1
D gene: TRBD1
CDR3 length: 14
clone size: few
CDR3 protein: CASSPGRGWTEAFF
CDR3 DNA: TGTGCCAGCAGCCCTGGCAGGGGGTGGACTGAAGCTTTCTTT

V gene: TRBV6-1
J gene: TRBJ2-1
D gene: TRBD1
CDR3 length: 15
clone size: -
CDR3 protein: CASGGFGTGTNEQFF
CDR3 DNA: TGTGCCAGCGGAGGTTTTGGGACAGGGACCAATGAGCAGTTCTTC

V gene: TRBV14
J gene: TRBJ2-3
D gene: -
CDR3 length: 13
clone size: -
CDR3 protein: CASRDRRTDTQYF
CDR3 DNA: TGTGCCAGCAGGGACAGACGCACAGATACGCAGTATTTT

V gene: TRBV5-4
J gene: TRBJ2-5
D gene: -
CDR3 length: 13
clone size: -
CDR3 protein: CASSADMQETQYF
CDR3 DNA: TGTGCCAGCAGCGCGGACATGCAAGAGACCCAGTACTTC

V gene: TRBV10-3
J gene: TRBJ1-1
D gene: -
CDR3 length: 11
clone size: -
CDR3 protein: CAISQSSEAFF
CDR3 DNA: TGTGCCATCAGCCAGTCCTCCGAAGCTTTCTTT

V gene: TRBV28
J gene: TRBJ2-4
D gene: TRBD2
CDR3 length: 16
clone size: -
CDR3 protein: CASSLGLAGSENIQYF
CDR3 DNA: TGTGCCAGCAGTTTAGGACTAGCGGGGTCTGAAAACATTCAGTACTTC

V gene: TRBV7-2
J gene: TRBJ1-2
D gene: TRBD1
CDR3 length: 14
clone size: once
CDR3 protein: CASSPWTGSYGYTF
CDR3 DNA: TGTGCCAGCAGCCCATGGACAGGCTCCTATGGCTACACCTTC

V gene: TRBV18
J gene: TRBJ1-4
D gene: -
CDR3 length: 16
clone size: -
CDR3 protein: CASSPNVRTTNEKLFF
CDR3 DNA: TGTGCCAGCTCACCCAACGTCAGGACAACTAATGAAAAACTGTTTTTT

V gene: TRBV18
J gene: TRBJ1-5
D gene: -
CDR3 length: 15
clone size: once
CDR3 protein: CASSPEGIGNQPQHF
CDR3 DNA: TGTGCCAGCTCCCCTGAGGGTATCGGCAATCAGCCCCAGCATTTT

V gene: TRBV9
J gene: TRBJ2-3
D gene: TRBD2
CDR3 length: 15
clone size: -
CDR3 protein: CASSAGLAGTYTQYF
CDR3 DNA: TGTGCCAGCAGCGCAGGGCTAGCGGGGACCTATACGCAGTATTTT

V gene: TRBV11-2
J gene: TRBJ1-3
D gene: -
CDR3 length: 13
clone size: once
CDR3 protein: CASSLSGGNTIYF
CDR3 DNA: TGTGCCAGCAGCCTAAGTGGTGGAAACACCATATATTTT

V gene: TRBV7-2
J gene: TRBJ2-7
D gene: TRBD2
CDR3 length: 14
clone size: -
CDR3 protein: CASTRTSGAYEQYF
CDR3 DNA: TGTGCCAGCACAAGGACTAGCGGTGCCTACGAGCAGTACTTC

V gene: TRBV6-5
J gene: TRBJ2-2
D gene: -
CDR3 length: 12
clone size: few
CDR3 protein: CASSAPGGELFF
CDR3 DNA: TGTGCCAGCAGTGCCCCCGGGGGGGAGCTGTTTTTT

V gene: TRBV7-2
J gene: TRBJ2-3
D gene: TRBD2
CDR3 length: 15
clone size: -
CDR3 protein: CASSLEAGGPRTQYF
CDR3 DNA: TGTGCCAGCAGCTTAGAAGCGGGGGGGCCCCGTACGCAGTATTTT

V gene: TRBV19
J gene: TRBJ2-5
D gene: TRBD1
CDR3 length: 14
clone size: -
CDR3 protein: CASSYSTGVETQYF
CDR3 DNA: TGTGCCAGTAGTTACTCGACAGGGGTGGAGACCCAGTACTTC

V gene: TRBV2
J gene: TRBJ1-2
D gene: -
CDR3 length: 13
clone size: -
CDR3 protein: CASSPDNPYGYTF
CDR3 DNA: TGTGCCAGCAGTCCTGACAACCCCTATGGCTACACCTTC

V gene: TRBV27
J gene: TRBJ2-3
D gene: TRBD2
CDR3 length: 15
clone size: -
CDR3 protein: CASSFQRGYTDTQYF
CDR3 DNA: TGTGCCAGCAGTTTCCAGCGGGGGTACACAGATACGCAGTATTTT

V gene: TRBV30
J gene: TRBJ2-3
D gene: -
CDR3 length: 13
clone size: -
CDR3 protein: CAWGGGTTDTQYF
CDR3 DNA: TGTGCCTGGGGAGGCGGGACCACAGATACGCAGTATTTT

V gene: TRBV4-1
J gene: TRBJ2-7
D gene: -
CDR3 length: 16
clone size: few
CDR3 protein: CASSHVGGFASYEQYF
CDR3 DNA: TGCGCCAGCAGCCACGTGGGAGGATTTGCCTCCTACGAGCAGTACTTC

V gene: TRBV7-2
J gene: TRBJ2-5
D gene: -
CDR3 length: 14
clone size: -
CDR3 protein: CASSPSRGKETQYF
CDR3 DNA: TGTGCCAGCAGCCCGTCCCGGGGGAAAGAGACCCAGTACTTC

V gene: TRBV29-1
J gene: TRBJ2-1
D gene: TRBD1
CDR3 length: 11
clone size: few
CDR3 protein: CSVLTGDWQFF
CDR3 DNA: TGCAGCGTTCTGACAGGGGATTGGCAGTTCTTC

V gene: TRBV5-1
J gene: TRBJ2-7
D gene: TRBD2
CDR3 length: 14
clone size: -
CDR3 protein: CASSLEGTSTEQYF
CDR3 DNA: TGCGCCAGCAGCTTGGAAGGGACTAGCACCGAGCAGTACTTC

V gene: TRBV10-2
J gene: TRBJ1-2
D gene: TRBD1
CDR3 length: 14
clone size: -
CDR3 protein: CASSERGQSYGYTF
CDR3 DNA: TGCGCCAGCAGTGAACGGGGACAGTCTTATGGCTACACCTTC

V gene: TRBV6-5
J gene: TRBJ1-2
D gene: TRBD1
CDR3 length: 14
clone size: once
CDR3 protein: CASRPGQGAHGYTF
CDR3 DNA: TGTGCCAGCAGGCCGGGACAGGGGGCGCATGGCTACACCTTC

V gene: TRBV27
J gene: TRBJ2-1
D gene: -
CDR3 length: 14
clone size: -
CDR3 protein: CASSPWTGWYEQFF
CDR3 DNA: TGTGCCAGCAGTCCCTGGACTGGGTGGTATGAGCAGTTCTTC

V gene: TRBV10-1
J gene: TRBJ2-7
D gene: TRBD1
CDR3 length: 15
clone size: -
CDR3 protein: CASSDDRGLSYEQYF
CDR3 DNA: TGCGCCAGCTCTGACGACAGGGGCCTCTCCTACGAGCAGTACTTC

V gene: TRBV30
J gene: TRBJ1-1
D gene: -
CDR3 length: 15
clone size: -
CDR3 protein: CAWRQDSGSNTEAFF
CDR3 DNA: TGTGCCTGGAGGCAGGACAGCGGATCGAACACTGAAGCTTTCTTT

V gene: TRBV6-1
J gene: TRBJ2-5
D gene: TRBD1
CDR3 length: 13
clone size: -
CDR3 protein: CASSRGQEETQYF
CDR3 DNA: TGTGCCAGCAGTAGGGGACAGGAGGAGACCCAGTACTTC

V gene: TRBV28
J gene: TRBJ1-1
D gene: -
CDR3 length: 19
clone size: -
CDR3 protein: CASSPVDSPIIKMNTEAFF
CDR3 DNA: TGTGCCAGCAGTCCCGTAGACAGTCCAATTATAAAAATGAACACTGAAGCTTTCTTT

V gene: TRBV7-2
J gene: TRBJ2-3
D gene: -
CDR3 length: 18
clone size: -
CDR3 protein: CASSLGDRGLARYDTQYF
CDR3 DNA: TGTGCCAGCAGCTTAGGTGACAGGGGACTAGCTCGGTACGATACGCAGTATTTT

V gene: TRBV28
J gene: TRBJ2-3
D gene: -
CDR3 length: 15
clone size: -
CDR3 protein: CASSSSGVGTDTQYF
CDR3 DNA: TGTGCCAGCAGTTCCTCCGGGGTGGGCACAGATACGCAGTATTTT

V gene: TRBV19
J gene: TRBJ1-5
D gene: TRBD1
CDR3 length: 14
clone size: -
CDR3 protein: CATRGQFSNQPQHF
CDR3 DNA: TGTGCCACCAGGGGACAGTTTTCCAATCAGCCCCAGCATTTT

V gene: TRBV27
J gene: TRBJ2-3
D gene: -
CDR3 length: 14
clone size: -
CDR3 protein: CASSFVGSADTQYF
CDR3 DNA: TGTGCCAGCAGTTTTGTCGGGAGCGCAGATACGCAGTATTTT

V gene: TRBV19
J gene: TRBJ2-1
D gene: -
CDR3 length: 15
clone size: -
CDR3 protein: CASSIHRRLVDEQFF
CDR3 DNA: TGTGCCAGTAGTATACACCGCCGACTAGTCGATGAGCAGTTCTTC

V gene: TRBV7-9
J gene: TRBJ2-5
D gene: -
CDR3 length: 14
clone size: -
CDR3 protein: CASSLAGIQETQYF
CDR3 DNA: TGTGCCAGCAGCTTGGCAGGGATTCAAGAGACCCAGTACTTC

V gene: TRBV27
J gene: TRBJ1-5
D gene: -
CDR3 length: 13
clone size: -
CDR3 protein: CASSLLGNQPQHF
CDR3 DNA: TGTGCCAGCAGTTTATTAGGCAATCAGCCCCAGCATTTT

V gene: TRBV6-1
J gene: TRBJ2-6
D gene: -
CDR3 length: 13
clone size: -
CDR3 protein: CASSETGRNVLTF
CDR3 DNA: TGTGCCAGCAGTGAAACAGGGCGCAACGTCCTGACTTTC

V gene: TRBV6-6
J gene: TRBJ2-3
D gene: -
CDR3 length: 12
clone size: -
CDR3 protein: CASSQTRNTQYF
CDR3 DNA: TGTGCCAGCAGCCAGACTAGGAATACGCAGTATTTT

V gene: TRBV14
J gene: TRBJ2-1
D gene: -
CDR3 length: 13
clone size: -
CDR3 protein: CASSQERVGEQFF
CDR3 DNA: TGTGCCAGCAGCCAAGAGCGGGTGGGTGAGCAGTTCTTC